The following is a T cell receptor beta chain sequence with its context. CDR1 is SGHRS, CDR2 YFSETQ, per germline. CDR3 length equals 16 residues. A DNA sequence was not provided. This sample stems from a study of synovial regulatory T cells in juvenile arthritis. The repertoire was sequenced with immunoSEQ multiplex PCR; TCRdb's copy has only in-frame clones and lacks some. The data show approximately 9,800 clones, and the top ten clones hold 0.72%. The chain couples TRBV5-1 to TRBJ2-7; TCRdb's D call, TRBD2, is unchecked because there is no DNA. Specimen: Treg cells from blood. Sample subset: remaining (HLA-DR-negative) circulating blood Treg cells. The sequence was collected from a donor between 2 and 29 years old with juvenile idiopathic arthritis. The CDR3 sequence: CASSPGTSGFPYEQYF.